Below are 10 T cell receptor beta chains sequenced from a single sample in a study of T cells in Graves' hyperthyroidism and ophthalmopathy. Amplification yielded TCR beta CDR3 regions, with RNA transcripts as the source. The TCR CDR3 first-round RT-PCR relied on the HTBI primer set. TCRdb reprocessed the multiplex PCR reads via MiXCR and lists one record per CDR3 protein. The sample has fewer than 750,000 distinct CDR3 sequences, 14% seen once; the top ten hold 12%. The source material was blood. The receptors were sampled from a woman between 45 and 60 years old with Graves' ophthalmopathy.

As to this clonotype: Just one base apart from a much larger clone, this may be a read error. The V and J genes are TRBV30 and TRBJ1-5; D possibly corresponds to TRBD1 (5 bases). Trimming pared 5 bases from V and 4 bases from J, leaving 18 bases between. The CDR3 extends over 15 amino acids. In germline, CDR1 is GTSNPN, CDR2 SVGIG (reference sequence). For the CDR3, the DNA is TGTGCCTGGGGTGATGGGACGGCCTTAAATCAGCCCCAGCATTTT. It codes for CAWGDGTALNQPQHF.

This clonotype occurred many times. This sequence joins TRBV5-1 and TRBJ2-7; 7 bases agree with TRBD2. The CDR3 contains 14 residues. V trimming: 4 bases; J trimming: 3 bases; junction bases outside the gene matches: 7. CDR1 SGHRS and CDR2 YFSETQ come from the germline V gene. CDR3 nucleotide sequence: TGCGCCAGCAGCCCGGGACTACCAAACTACGAGCAGTACTTC. Translation: CASSPGLPNYEQYF. Based on the CDR3 plus reference TRBV5-1 and TRBJ2-7, the full variable domain is KAGVTQTPRYLIKTRGQQVTLSCSPISGHRSVSWYQQTPGQGLQFLFEYFSETQRNKGNFPGRFSGRQFSNSRSEMNVSTLELGDSALYLCASSPGLPNYEQYFGPGTRLTVT.

This clonotype was counted at least ten times. The chain is built from TRBV5-1 and TRBJ2-7, with 11 nucleotides matching TRBD2. The CDR3 sequence is 16 residues long. Per the germline V gene, CDR1 is SGHRS and CDR2 is YFSETQ. J was trimmed by 2 bases and V by 5 bases; bases with no gene match: 9. CDR3 residues: CASSSIAGGRTYEQYF. CDR3 bases: TGCGCCAGCAGTTCGATAGCGGGAGGGAGAACCTACGAGCAGTACTTC.

This clonotype came up many times. This chain connects TRBV28 to TRBJ2-7; D is possibly TRBD2 (5 bases). The CDR3 runs 14 residues. The V end was cut by 5 bases, the J end by 5 bases, with 16 bases between. The V gene's germline CDR1 is MDHEN and CDR2 SYDVKM. The DNA of the CDR3 is TGTGCCAGCAGTCAAGGACTCCGCCTACACGAGCAGTACTTC. Amino acids: CASSQGLRLHEQYF.

Concerning this clonotype itself: A read error may produce the germline difference seen at one junction end. This chain joins TRBV19 and TRBJ1-2, with 7 bases matching TRBD1. The CDR3 has 14 residues. Germline CDR1 and CDR2: LNHDA and SQIVND (reference sequence). CDR3 region: CACSSDRASYGYTF. CDR3 nucleotides: TGTGCCTGTAGTAGCGACAGGGCGAGCTATGGCTACACCTTC.

This clonotype has ten or more counts. This rearrangement joins TRBV12-3 or TRBV12-4 to TRBJ2-1; no clear D gene. V lost 2 bases and J lost 0, with 11 bases in between. This CDR3 is built from 16 residues. CDR3 sequence: CASSLQTWSSYNEQFF. DNA for the CDR3: TGTGCCAGCAGTTTACAGACATGGAGCTCCTACAATGAGCAGTTCTTC.

The V call is TRBV24-1, the J call TRBJ2-2; no clear D gene. Looked up from germline, CDR1 is KGHDR and CDR2 is SFDVKD. Trimming cost V 3 bases and J 10 bases, with 11 bases left between them. This CDR3 is 13 amino acids long. CDR3 in amino acids: CATSDPRLPELFF. Here the CDR3 DNA reads TGTGCCACCAGTGATCCGAGACTCCCGGAGCTGTTTTTT.

There are many counts of this clonotype. This chain connects TRBV20-1 to TRBJ2-5; D may match TRBD1 or TRBD2 (5 bases each). V lost 1 base and J lost 2, with 11 bases in between. The CDR3 has 14 amino acids. Germline V gives CDR1 DFQATT, CDR2 SNEGSKA (reference sequence). This chain's CDR3 is CSARGGTVQETQYF. The CDR3 DNA follows: TGCAGTGCTAGAGGGGGGACGGTGCAAGAGACCCAGTACTTC.

A few counts support this clonotype. This chain connects TRBV29-1 to TRBJ2-7; 9 bases are a match to TRBD1. Losses at the gene ends were 4 bases for V and 1 base for J; bases not matched to a gene: 11. The CDR3 is made up of 16 amino acids. The germline V gene encodes CDR1 SQVTM and CDR2 ANQGSEA. The CDR3 bases are TGCAGCGTTGGAAATAACCGGGACAGGGAGTCCTACGAGCAGTACTTC. This codes for CSVGNNRDRESYEQYF.

This clonotype has a handful of counts. V and J are TRBV6-1 and TRBJ2-7, with TRBD2 matching 13 bases. Losses at the gene ends were 6 bases for V and 3 bases for J; bases not matched to a gene: 5. The CDR3 runs 15 residues. CDR1 is MNHNS, CDR2 SASEGT, per germline. The CDR3 loop is CASRLTSGRVYEQYF. The DNA of the CDR3 is TGTGCCAGCAGACTCACTAGCGGGAGGGTCTACGAGCAGTACTTC.